The 17 T cell receptor beta chains below all came from one sample that was sequenced in a study of identical twins. TCRdb recomputed calls from the 5' RACE reads with MiXCR, one row per CDR3 protein. This sample has hundreds of thousands of distinct CDR3 sequences, with roughly 20% found just once. Separately, the same data were catalogued under a study of T cells expressing NK-cell markers.

Sequencing was carried out using PBMCs. The receptor source for this set is a woman aged 18-30 years in good health.

This sequence joins TRBV9 and TRBJ2-3; TRBD2 agrees at 9 bases. Germline V gives CDR1 SGDLS, CDR2 YYNGEE. V lost 9 bases to trimming and J lost 2 bases; unmatched junction nucleotides: 10. The CDR3 runs 15 residues. The CDR3, as DNA: TGTGCCACCGCCCCCGGGACTAGCATCACAGATACGCAGTATTTT. Encoded protein: CATAPGTSITDTQYF.

The rearrangement joins TRBV6-2 or TRBV6-3 to TRBJ2-1; D is uncertain. CDR3 length equals 15 residues. In germline, CDR1 is MNHEY, CDR2 SVGEGT. V lost 2 bases, J lost 4 bases, and 12 bases lay in between. CDR3 sequence (DNA): TGTGCCAGCAGTTACGAAAGGAAGTTATACAATGAGCAGTTCTTC. It codes for CASSYERKLYNEQFF.

V usage is TRBV12-3 or TRBV12-4 and J usage is TRBJ1-2; no firm D call. V dropped 0 bases and J dropped 5 bases, with 7 bases sitting between them. The CDR3 is 13 amino acids. CDR3 loop: CASSLAKIYGYTF. Here the CDR3 DNA reads TGTGCCAGCAGTTTAGCGAAGATTTATGGCTACACCTTC.

The CDR3 region is CASSISEARELFF. The CDR3 coding sequence is TGTGCCAGCAGCATTTCCGAGGCCAGGGAGCTGTTTTTT. The V and J genes are TRBV6-2 or TRBV6-3 and TRBJ2-2; D is ambiguous. The germline gives CDR1 MNHEY, CDR2 SVGEGT. The length of the CDR3 is 13 residues. The V end lost 6 bases, the J end lost 9 bases, and 14 bases lay between the germline ends.

The V gene is TRBV7-8, the J gene TRBJ1-1; maybe TRBD1 (5 bases). This CDR3 is built from 15 residues. The V and J ends lost 2 bases and 0 bases respectively, with 10 bases between them. Germline lookup yields CDR1 SGHVS and CDR2 FQNEAQ. CDR3 nucleotide sequence: TGTGCCAGCAGCTTATCCGGGACGTTGAACACTGAAGCTTTCTTT. As protein: CASSLSGTLNTEAFF. Full variable domain (missing parts from reference TRBV7-8 and TRBJ1-1): GAGVSQSPRYKVAKRGQDVALRCDPISGHVSLFWYQQALGQGPEFLTYFQNEAQLDKSGLPSDRFFAERPEGSVSTLKIQRTQQEDSAVYLCASSLSGTLNTEAFFGQGTRLTVV.

This clonotype was recorded at least ten times. The chain has TRBV5-1 and TRBJ1-5; perhaps TRBD1 as D (5 bases). Germline-derived CDR1 and CDR2 are SGHRS and YFSETQ. CDR3 length: 15 residues. V lost 5 bases to trimming and J lost 3 bases, with 15 bases between them. The CDR3 loop reads CASSPFMGPNQPQHF. In nucleotides, the CDR3 is TGCGCCAGCAGTCCCTTCATGGGGCCCAATCAGCCCCAGCATTTT.

This clonotype was seen repeatedly, ten times or more. The chain has TRBV20-1 and TRBJ2-7; 8 bases line up with TRBD1. Germline V lookup: CDR1 DFQATT, CDR2 SNEGSKA (reference sequence). The CDR3 is 14 residues long. V was clipped by 2 bases and J by 4 bases; unmatched bases: 7. CDR3 loop: CSARRRGPDYEQYF. For the CDR3, the DNA is TGCAGTGCTAGACGCAGGGGGCCCGATTACGAGCAGTACTTC.

This rearrangement joins TRBV13 to TRBJ2-6, with 12 nucleotides matching TRBD1. Germline V lookup: CDR1 PRHDT, CDR2 FYEKMQ (reference sequence). The CDR3 spans 23 residues. Trimming at V came to 5 bases and at J to 2 bases, leaving 22 bases not matched to a gene. The CDR3 protein is CASSRPPGQGAVFDSTGANVLTF. The CDR3 DNA reads TGTGCCAGCAGCAGACCACCGGGACAGGGGGCCGTTTTTGACTCTACTGGGGCCAACGTCCTGACTTTC. Combining the CDR3 with reference TRBV13 and TRBJ2-6 gives the whole variable domain AAGVIQSPRHLIKEKRETATLKCYPIPRHDTVYWYQQGPGQDPQFLISFYEKMQSDKGSIPDRFSAQQFSDYHSELNMSSLELGDSALYFCASSRPPGQGAVFDSTGANVLTFGAGSRLTVL.

This clonotype appeared many times. The DNA of the CDR3 is TGTGCCAGCAGCCGGCTTGAAGGGGGTGAACGGGAGCAGTTCTTC. Translation: CASSRLEGGEREQFF. This rearrangement joins TRBV3-1 to TRBJ2-1; D might be TRBD1 (6 bases). V was cut by 4 bases and J by 10 bases, with 20 bases left in between. The V gene's germline CDR1 is LGHDT and CDR2 YNNKEL (reference sequence). This CDR3 has 15 amino acids.

This clonotype was detected ten times or more. The rearrangement joins TRBV18 to TRBJ2-5; D gene unclear. Germline V gene data show CDR1 as KGHSH and CDR2 as LQKENI. The CDR3 covers 12 residues. V lost 8 bases, J lost 5 bases, and 12 bases lay in between. This CDR3 is CASSPLGETQYF. The CDR3, as DNA: TGTGCCAGCAGCCCCCTGGGGGAGACCCAGTACTTC.

The V and J genes are TRBV4-2 and TRBJ2-5, with 7 bases fitting TRBD2. Germline assignment: CDR1 LGHNA and CDR2 YNFKEQ. V was pared by 8 bases and J by 1 base, with 4 bases of the junction left unmatched. The CDR3 loop spans 13 amino acids. The CDR3 is CASVGGGQETQYF. The CDR3 coding sequence is TGTGCCAGCGTTGGCGGGGGCCAAGAGACCCAGTACTTC.

The gene calls are TRBV12-5 and TRBJ2-7, with a weak D call TRBD2 (5 bases). This CDR3 region has 14 residues. V was cut by 2 bases and J by 3 bases, with 11 bases left in between. From germline, CDR1 is LGHNT and CDR2 FRNRAP. CDR3 sequence (DNA): TGTGCTAGTGGTTTGCAAGCGGCGAACTACGAGCAGTACTTC. The encoded protein is CASGLQAANYEQYF.

V is TRBV20-1 and J is TRBJ1-6; 9 bases agree with TRBD1. This CDR3 comprises 15 residues. Germline V gene sequence: CDR1 DFQATT, CDR2 SNEGSKA (reference sequence). V was clipped by 0 bases and J by 13 bases; unmatched bases: 10. Here the CDR3 DNA reads TGCAGTGCTAGAGACACACAGGGGGCGCGGGGGCCCCTCCACTTT. Its translation: CSARDTQGARGPLHF.

This clonotype was recorded a few times. The genes are TRBV3-1 and TRBJ2-1; 9 nucleotides align to TRBD1. With 2 bases clipped from V and 6 bases from J, the junction kept 14 bases outside the gene matches. CDR1 and CDR2 from the germline V gene are LGHDT and YNNKEL (reference sequence). CDR3 length: 18 residues. The CDR3 is CASSQPLSQGTGLNEQFF. Here the CDR3 DNA reads TGTGCCAGCAGCCAACCTCTCTCCCAGGGGACAGGGCTCAATGAGCAGTTCTTC.

The chain couples TRBV20-1 to TRBJ2-5; no definite D call. This CDR3 is built from 14 residues. Trimming cost V 2 bases and J 4 bases, with 14 bases left between them. Germline CDR1 reads DFQATT; CDR2 reads SNEGSKA (reference sequence). CDR3 DNA sequence: TGCAGTGCTAGACCGTCTTCCCTCCCAGAGACCCAGTACTTC. This translates into CSARPSSLPETQYF.

This clonotype has more than one count but fewer than ten. The chain carries TRBV9 and TRBJ2-7, with TRBD2 identical over 11 bases. The germline gives CDR1 SGDLS, CDR2 YYNGEE. The CDR3 consists of 15 residues. Trimming took 0 bases from V and 7 from J; bases not matched to a gene: 6. The CDR3, as DNA: TGTGCCAGCAGCGTAGAGGGACTAGCGGTAAGGGAGCAGTACTTC. Encoded protein: CASSVEGLAVREQYF.

The chain couples TRBV28 to TRBJ2-3; 8 nucleotides agree with TRBD2. With 7 bases clipped from V and 3 bases from J, the junction kept 3 bases outside the gene matches. From germline, CDR1 is MDHEN and CDR2 SYDVKM. CDR3 length equals 13 residues. CDR3 sequence (DNA): TGTGCCAGCATAGTAGCGGGAACAGATACGCAGTATTTT. This sequence encodes CASIVAGTDTQYF.